The present T cell receptor (beta chain) was sequenced within a study of T cells in Graves' hyperthyroidism and ophthalmopathy. The overall study: Before any treatment, at initial diagnosis, peripheral blood was collected.

Ophthalmopathy patients showed a Clinical Activity Score of at least 3, NOSPECS grade of at least 4 and duration under 3 months. Study conclusions and caveats: From stable hyperthyroidism, ophthalmopathy was set apart by a 13 V-J model. Among thyroid clonotypes expanded above 0.001, most also appeared in blood.

Amplified regions were TCR beta CDR3 sequences from RNA transcripts. With the HTBI primer set, the TCR CDR3 went through a first round of RT-PCR. MiXCR, run by TCRdb on the multiplex PCR reads, gives a single entry per CDR3 protein. Among hundreds of thousands of distinct CDR3 sequences listed, approximately 23% were seen once. Germline lookup yields CDR1 SNHLY and CDR2 FYNNEI. V lost 1 base, J lost 3 bases, and 8 bases lay in between. This CDR3 is built from 14 residues. This clonotype appeared many times. Its antigen remains unknown. The sequencing sample was made of blood. The chain couples TRBV2 to TRBJ2-3; D uncertain. The sequence was collected from a woman aged 70 to 79 with Graves' ophthalmopathy. CDR3 sequence reads: CASSEVASTDTQYF. The DNA of the CDR3 is TGTGCCAGCAGTGAAGTGGCCTCAACAGATACGCAGTATTTT.